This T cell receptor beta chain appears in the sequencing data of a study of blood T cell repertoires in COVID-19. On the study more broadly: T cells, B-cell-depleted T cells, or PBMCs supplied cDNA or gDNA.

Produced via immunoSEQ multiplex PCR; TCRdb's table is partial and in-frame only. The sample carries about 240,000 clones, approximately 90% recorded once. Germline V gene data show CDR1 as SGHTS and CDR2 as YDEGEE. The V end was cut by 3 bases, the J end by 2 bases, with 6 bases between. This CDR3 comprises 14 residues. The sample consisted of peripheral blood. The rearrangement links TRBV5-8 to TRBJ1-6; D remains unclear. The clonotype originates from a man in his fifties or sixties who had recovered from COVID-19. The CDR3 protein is CASSSQTYNSPLHF. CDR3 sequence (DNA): TGTGCCAGCAGCTCACAGACCTATAATTCACCCCTCCACTTT.